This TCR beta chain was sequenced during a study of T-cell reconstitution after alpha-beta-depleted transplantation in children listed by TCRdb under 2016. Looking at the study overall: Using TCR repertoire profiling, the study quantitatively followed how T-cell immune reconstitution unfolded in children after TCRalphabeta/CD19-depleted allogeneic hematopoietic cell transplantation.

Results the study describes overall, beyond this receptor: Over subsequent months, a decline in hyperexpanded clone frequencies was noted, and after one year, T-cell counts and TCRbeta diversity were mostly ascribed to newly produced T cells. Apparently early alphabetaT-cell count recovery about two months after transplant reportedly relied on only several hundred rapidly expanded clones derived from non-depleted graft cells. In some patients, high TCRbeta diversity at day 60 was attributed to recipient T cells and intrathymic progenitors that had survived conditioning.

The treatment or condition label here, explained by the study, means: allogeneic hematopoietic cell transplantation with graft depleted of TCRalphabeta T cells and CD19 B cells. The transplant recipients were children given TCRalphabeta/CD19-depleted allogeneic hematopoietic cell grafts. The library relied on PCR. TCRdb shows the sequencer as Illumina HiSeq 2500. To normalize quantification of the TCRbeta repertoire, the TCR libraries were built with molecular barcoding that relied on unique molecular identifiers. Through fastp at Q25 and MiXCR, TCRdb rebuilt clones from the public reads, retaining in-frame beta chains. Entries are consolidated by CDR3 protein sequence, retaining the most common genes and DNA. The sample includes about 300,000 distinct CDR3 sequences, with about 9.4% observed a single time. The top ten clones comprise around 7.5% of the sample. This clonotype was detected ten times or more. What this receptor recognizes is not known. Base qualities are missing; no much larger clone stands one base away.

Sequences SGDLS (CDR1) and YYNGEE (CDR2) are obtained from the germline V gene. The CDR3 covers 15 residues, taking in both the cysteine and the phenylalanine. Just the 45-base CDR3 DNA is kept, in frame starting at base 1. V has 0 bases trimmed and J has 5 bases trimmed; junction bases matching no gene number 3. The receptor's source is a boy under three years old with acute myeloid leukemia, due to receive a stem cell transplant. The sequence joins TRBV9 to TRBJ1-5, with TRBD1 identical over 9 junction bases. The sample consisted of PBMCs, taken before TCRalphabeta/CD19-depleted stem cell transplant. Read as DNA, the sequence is TGTGCCAGCAGCGTAGGGACAGGGGTGCATCAGCCCCAGCATTTT. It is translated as CASSVGTGVHQPQHF.